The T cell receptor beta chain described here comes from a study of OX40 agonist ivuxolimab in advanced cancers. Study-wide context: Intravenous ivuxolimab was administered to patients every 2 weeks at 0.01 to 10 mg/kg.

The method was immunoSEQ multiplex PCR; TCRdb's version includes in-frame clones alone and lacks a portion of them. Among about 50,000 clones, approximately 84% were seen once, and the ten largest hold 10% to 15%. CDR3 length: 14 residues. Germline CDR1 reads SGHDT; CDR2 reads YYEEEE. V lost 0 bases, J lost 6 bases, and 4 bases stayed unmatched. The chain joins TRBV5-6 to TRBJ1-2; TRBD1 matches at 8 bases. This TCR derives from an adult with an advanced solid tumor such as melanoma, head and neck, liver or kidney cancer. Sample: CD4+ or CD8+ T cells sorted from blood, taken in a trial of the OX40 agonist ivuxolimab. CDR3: CASSLAGQGDGYTF. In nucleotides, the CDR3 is TGTGCCAGCAGCTTGGCCGGACAGGGAGATGGCTACACCTTC.